The 10 T cell receptor beta chains below were found in one sample sequenced in a study of cytomegalovirus exposure and HLA in healthy donors. PCR was performed using 60 Vbeta and 13 Jbeta primers. Sequencing used immunoSEQ multiplex PCR; TCRdb keeps in-frame clones, though not all of them. The sample yields roughly 150,000 clones, roughly three quarters seen once. The specimen was PBMCs. The receptors were gathered from a middle-aged woman in good health and CMV-seropositive.

The chain employs TRBV15 and TRBJ2-6; 7 bases align to TRBD2. There are 18 residues in the CDR3. With V trimmed by 0 bases and J by 1 base, 6 bases remained unmatched. Germline values: CDR1 LNHNV, CDR2 YYDKDF (reference sequence). The CDR3 reads CATSRDWGGTSGANVLTF. The CDR3 DNA reads TGTGCCACCAGCAGAGATTGGGGAGGGACTTCTGGGGCCAACGTCCTGACTTTC. The full variable domain, with the rest looked up from reference TRBV15 and TRBJ2-6, is DAMVIQNPRYQVTQFGKPVTLSCSQTLNHNVMYWYQQKSSQAPKLLFHYYDKDFNNEADTPDNFQSRRPNTSFCFLDIRSPGLGDTAMYLCATSRDWGGTSGANVLTFGAGSRLTVL.

The chain employs TRBV29-1 and TRBJ1-1, with TRBD1 as a possible D gene (5 bases). Germline CDR1 SQVTM, CDR2 ANQGSEA. V lost 4 bases and J lost 7, with 13 bases in between. The CDR3 sequence is 12 residues long. The chain's CDR3 is CSVGLFGGEAFF. The CDR3 region has the DNA TGCAGCGTTGGTTTGTTCGGGGGTGAAGCTTTCTTT.

The CDR3 bases are TGTGCCAGCGGGACTCTTTCCTACGAGCAGTACTTC. This translates into CASGTLSYEQYF. This chain uses TRBV7-8 with TRBJ2-7; perhaps TRBD2 as D (6 bases). The CDR3 contains 12 residues. CDR1 and CDR2 (germline): SGHVS, FQNEAQ. The ends were cut back, 8 bases at V and 1 base at J, with 9 bases in the middle.

The chain links TRBV7-8 to TRBJ2-7, with D maybe TRBD2 (5 bases). The CDR3 is made up of 13 amino acids. Trimming shortened V by 3 bases and J by 7 bases, and 13 bases separated the two germline ends. CDR1 SGHVS and CDR2 FQNEAQ come from the germline V gene. The CDR3 loop reads CASSFGVMIEQYF. The CDR3 region has the DNA TGTGCCAGCAGCTTCGGGGTCATGATAGAGCAGTACTTC.

The chain joins TRBV21-1 to TRBJ1-5; the listed D gene, TRBD1, was not tested against the DNA. TRBV21-1 is a recognized pseudogene. The CDR3 covers 15 residues. In DNA form, the CDR3 reads TGTGCCAGCACCCAGGGGGTGTCGTTAAATCAGCCCCAGCATTTT. Protein sequence: CASTQGVSLNQPQHF.

This chain joins TRBV4-1 and TRBJ1-2, with a tentative D call TRBD1 (5 bases). The CDR3 spans 14 residues. The germline V gene encodes CDR1 MGHRA and CDR2 YSYEKL. V lost 0 bases and J 8 bases, leaving 13 bases between the germline ends. CDR3 bases: TGCGCCAGCAGCCAAGACCAGGGACTTGAGGGCTACACCTTC. This gives the protein CASSQDQGLEGYTF.

Here the CDR3 DNA reads TGTGCCATGGGGGGGGGCTTGGAAGAGACCCAGTACTTC. This encodes CAMGGGLEETQYF. This rearrangement joins TRBV6-8 to TRBJ2-5; possible D gene TRBD2, 7 bases. The CDR3 length is 13 residues. The ends were cut back, 10 bases at V and 3 bases at J, with 15 bases in the middle. The germline V gene encodes CDR1 MNHGY and CDR2 SAAAGT.

The J gene is TRBJ1-2, the V gene TRBV7-8; D is undetermined. CDR3 length: 14 residues. CDR1 is SGHVS and CDR2 is FQNEAQ in the germline V gene. Trimming took off 1 base at V and 4 bases at J, with 10 bases between the two ends. The CDR3 bases are TGTGCCAGCAGCTTAGACGGGGAGGTCTATGGCTACACCTTC. Protein product: CASSLDGEVYGYTF.

The CDR3 DNA reads as TGTGCCAGTAGCGATGGGAGCTATGGCTACACCTTC. It codes for CASSDGSYGYTF. The chain employs TRBV19 and TRBJ1-2; D is ambiguous. Germline loops: CDR1 LNHDA, CDR2 SQIVND (reference sequence). The length of the CDR3 is 12 residues. The V end lost 6 bases, the J end lost 4 bases, and 9 bases lay between the germline ends.

This sequence joins TRBV30 and TRBJ2-6; 9 bases agree with TRBD1. CDR1 GTSNPN and CDR2 SVGIG come from the germline V gene (reference sequence). The CDR3 loop spans 18 amino acids. V trimming: 0 bases; J trimming: 1 base; junction bases outside the gene matches: 7. The chain's CDR3 is CAWSVPTGGVSGANVLTF. As DNA, the CDR3 is TGTGCCTGGAGTGTCCCGACAGGGGGTGTTTCTGGGGCCAACGTCCTGACTTTC.